The present T cell receptor (beta chain) was sequenced within a study of CD8 T cells in Susac syndrome. TEMRA cells underwent FACS enrichment and CD8+ and CD4+ T cells underwent negative isolation. CDR1 is DFQATT, CDR2 SNEGSKA, per germline (reference sequence). This CDR3 contains 12 residues. Trimming removed 3 bases at V and 4 bases at J, with 10 bases between. Random hexamers were used to reverse transcribe the RNA input (roughly 0.5 to 1 ug). Amplification of TCR beta CDR3 across 54 Vbeta and 13 Jbeta was performed with immunoSEQ multiplex PCR. TCRdb itself ran the immunoSEQ multiplex PCR reads through MiXCR, one entry per CDR3 protein. The sample lists some 63,000 distinct CDR3 sequences, about 94% occurring once. This clonotype was counted once.

The clonotype comes from a human donor with multiple sclerosis. J is TRBJ2-7 and V is TRBV20-1, with D unclear. Source material: CD8+ T cells from PBMCs. In DNA, the CDR3 is TGCAGTGCTAGGCCCCTCGAGTACGAGCAGTACTTC. Encoded protein: CSARPLEYEQYF.